Sequencing of this T cell receptor (beta chain) was carried out in a study of technical replicates of blood from several donors. This table comes from immunoSEQ multiplex PCR, and its TCRdb copy is limited to in-frame clones, with some not included. The table lists about 98,000 clones, 90% to 97% of them singletons. This clone was observed once. The V and J ends lost 5 bases and 3 bases, in that order; junction bases with no gene match: 5. This CDR3 has 14 amino acids. CDR1 SEHNR and CDR2 FQNEAQ come from the germline V gene (reference sequence). Sequencing input: T cells isolated from PBMCs. The chain couples TRBV7-9 to TRBJ2-7, with TRBD1 matching 9 bases. The source is a human donor in good health. The CDR3 DNA is TGTGCCAGCAGCCAGGGACAGGGCCTCTACGAGCAGTACTTC. It translates to CASSQGQGLYEQYF.